The rows below give T cell receptor beta chains drawn from one sample of a study of neurological immune-mediated disorders. TCRdb fed the 5' RACE reads into MiXCR, producing one record per CDR3 protein. The table has nearly 60,000 distinct CDR3 sequences, around 3.6% seen once. Specimen: PBMCs. The receptors come from a woman aged 25 to 45 with multiple sclerosis. CDR3s include the opening cysteine and the closing phenylalanine or tryptophan. The order of the fields is J gene, D gene, clone size, V gene, CDR3 length, CDR3 DNA, CDR3 protein. A D gene is named only where the DNA matches it firmly. Clone size, where shown, is once, few, many, or a class for clones that have expanded.

TRBJ2-7 | TRBD2 | many | TRBV20-1 | 13 | TGCAGTGTAGGGACTAGCGGGAGGAACGAGCAGTACTTC | CSVGTSGRNEQYF
TRBJ2-3 | - | many | TRBV27 | 13 | TGTGCCAGCAGTTTAAGTAGGGAAGATACGCAGTATTTT | CASSLSREDTQYF
TRBJ2-3 | TRBD2 | many | TRBV20-1 | 15 | TGCAGTGCTAGGGGACTAGCGGGGGGCTCGGATACGCAGTATTTT | CSARGLAGGSDTQYF
TRBJ1-1 | - | many | TRBV3-1 | 12 | TGTGCCAGCAGCCAGGGCGAGGCTGAAGCTTTCTTT | CASSQGEAEAFF
TRBJ2-5 | TRBD1 | - | TRBV5-1 | 17 | TGCGCCAGCAGCTTGGCTCCCCCCGACAGGGGGCTAGGGACCCAGTACTTC | CASSLAPPDRGLGTQYF
TRBJ1-5 | - | many | TRBV7-6 | 13 | TGTGCCAGCAGCTTAGCGGTCGGTCAGCCCCAGCATTTT | CASSLAVGQPQHF
TRBJ1-5 | - | few | TRBV15 | 13 | TGTGCCACCAGCAGAGACAGGGCTCAGCCCCAGCATTTT | CATSRDRAQPQHF
TRBJ1-2 | - | - | TRBV6-5 | 14 | TGTGCCAGCAGGAAACGAAACAGGGTGGAAGGCTACACCTTC | CASRKRNRVEGYTF
TRBJ1-1 | - | many | TRBV7-2 | 14 | TGTGCCAGCAGGACCAGATATTATAACACTGAAGCTTTCTTT | CASRTRYYNTEAFF
TRBJ1-5 | - | many | TRBV4-2 | 13 | TGTGCCAGCAGCCAGTCCGGCAATCAGCCCCAGCATTTT | CASSQSGNQPQHF
TRBJ1-1 | - | many | TRBV9 | 14 | TGTGCCAGCAGTGGGGGTTTAGGGAACACTGAAGCTTTCTTT | CASSGGLGNTEAFF
TRBJ2-5 | - | many | TRBV5-4 | 13 | TGTGCCAGCGTAGGAGAGGCCGGTAGGACCCAGTACTTC | CASVGEAGRTQYF
TRBJ2-6 | - | many | TRBV6-2/TRBV6-3 | 15 | TGTGCCAGCATCTCCCAAATTACCGGGGCCAACGTCCTGACTTTC | CASISQITGANVLTF
TRBJ1-2 | - | many | TRBV20-1 | 15 | TGCAGTGCCGAAAGGCCCCCTGCTGCTAACTATGGCTACACCTTC | CSAERPPAANYGYTF
TRBJ2-1 | - | many | TRBV7-3 | 14 | TGTGCCAGCAGCAGGGCCAGGACCTACAATGAGCAGTTCTTC | CASSRARTYNEQFF
TRBJ2-5 | TRBD2 | - | TRBV7-8 | 14 | TGTGCCAGCAGCCCCGATGGGGGGGGAGAGACCCAGTACTTC | CASSPDGGGETQYF
TRBJ2-7 | TRBD2 | many | TRBV5-1 | 13 | TGCGCCAGCAGCTCGGGGGGGGTCTACGAGCAGTACTTC | CASSSGGVYEQYF
TRBJ2-7 | - | many | TRBV10-3 | 14 | TGTGCCATCAGTAGAGGGCAGGGAGATTACGAGCAGTACTTC | CAISRGQGDYEQYF
TRBJ2-7 | - | many | TRBV5-1 | 13 | TGCGCCAGCAGCCCACAGAGTTCCTACGAGCAGTACTTC | CASSPQSSYEQYF
TRBJ2-7 | - | - | TRBV10-3 | 14 | TGTGCCATCAAACCCACAGCAGGTACCTACGAGCAGTACTTC | CAIKPTAGTYEQYF
TRBJ2-7 | - | many | TRBV20-1 | 15 | TGCAGTGCTAGAGATGGAAGACTGGGGACTCACGAGCAGTACTTC | CSARDGRLGTHEQYF
TRBJ2-7 | TRBD1 | many | TRBV7-8 | 14 | TGTGCCAGCAGCCCCCGGGACAGGGGATACGAGCAGTACTTC | CASSPRDRGYEQYF
TRBJ2-7 | TRBD1 | - | TRBV7-3 | 16 | TGTGCCAGCAGCTTAGGGCCCCCGGGACAGGGTTACGAGCAGTACTTC | CASSLGPPGQGYEQYF
TRBJ2-7 | - | many | TRBV6-9 | 14 | TGTGCCAGCCGTCTGGAGATTTTGGGCTACGAGCAGTACTTC | CASRLEILGYEQYF
TRBJ1-5 | - | - | TRBV10-3 | 14 | TGTGCCATCAGTGACTTAGGGGGGCGGCAGCCCCAGCATTTT | CAISDLGGRQPQHF
TRBJ2-5 | TRBD2 | many | TRBV10-3 | 14 | TGTGCCATCAGTGACACTAGCGGGAGTGAGACCCAGTACTTC | CAISDTSGSETQYF
TRBJ1-2 | - | many | TRBV6-5 | 14 | TGTGCCAGCAGTTACTCTTGGGCGCCCGGGAGCTACACCTTC | CASSYSWAPGSYTF
TRBJ2-7 | - | many | TRBV6-5 | 12 | TGTGCCAGCGGAAGACACAAGTACGAGCAGTACTTC | CASGRHKYEQYF
TRBJ2-3 | - | many | TRBV20-1 | 15 | TGCAGTGCTAGTTTTCTCAGGGTAGAGACAGATACGCAGTATTTT | CSASFLRVETDTQYF
TRBJ2-7 | TRBD1 | many | TRBV5-5 | 13 | TGTGCCAGCAGCTATGCAGGGGGCGGCGAGCAGTACTTC | CASSYAGGGEQYF
TRBJ2-5 | TRBD2 | many | TRBV2 | 15 | TGTGCCAGCAGTGAACTAGCGGGGTCAGGAGAGACCCAGTACTTC | CASSELAGSGETQYF
TRBJ1-5 | - | many | TRBV28 | 14 | TGTGCCAGCAGTTCTATGGGGGGGAATCAGCCCCAGCATTTT | CASSSMGGNQPQHF
TRBJ2-7 | - | many | TRBV4-1 | 15 | TGCGCCAGCAGCCAAGGCGTGACAGGTACCTACGAGCAGTACTTC | CASSQGVTGTYEQYF
TRBJ1-5 | - | few | TRBV20-1 | 11 | TGCAGTGCTAGAGGTATCGGGCCCCAGAATTTT | CSARGIGPQNF
TRBJ1-2 | - | - | TRBV19 | 16 | TGTGCCAGTAGTACGATCGGACAGAAAGGGGACTATGGCTACACCTTC | CASSTIGQKGDYGYTF
TRBJ1-6 | - | many | TRBV11-2 | 14 | TGTGCCAGCAGCTTAGAGTTCTATAATTCACCCCTCAACTTT | CASSLEFYNSPLNF
TRBJ1-2 | - | many | TRBV7-9 | 14 | TGTGCCAGCAGCTCTATGACAGAGCCTTATGGCTACACCTTC | CASSSMTEPYGYTF
TRBJ1-1 | - | - | TRBV19 | 13 | TGTGCCAGTAGCCGGGGCCCTTTTCCTAAAGCTTTCTTT | CASSRGPFPKAFF
TRBJ2-1 | - | few | TRBV27 | 14 | TGTGCCAGCAGTCACGGGCTAGGCCTTGCGGAGCAGTTCTTC | CASSHGLGLAEQFF
TRBJ2-3 | - | many | TRBV20-1 | 12 | TGCAGTGCTAGGCCCCACTCAGATACGCAGTATTTT | CSARPHSDTQYF
TRBJ2-7 | TRBD2 | many | TRBV29-1 | 15 | TGCAGCGTCGAAGATACTAGCGGGAGCCCCTACGAGCAGTACTTC | CSVEDTSGSPYEQYF
TRBJ1-5 | - | many | TRBV5-1 | 14 | TGCGCCAGCAGCTTGGTACCGGGGAATCAGCCCCAGCATTTT | CASSLVPGNQPQHF
TRBJ2-7 | TRBD2 | many | TRBV7-9 | 13 | TGTGCCAGCAGTCTAGCGGGAGCCTCCGAGCAGTACTTC | CASSLAGASEQYF
TRBJ1-1 | - | many | TRBV20-1 | 13 | TGCAGTGCTTTGGGACCGAGCCCCACTGAAGCTTTCTTT | CSALGPSPTEAFF